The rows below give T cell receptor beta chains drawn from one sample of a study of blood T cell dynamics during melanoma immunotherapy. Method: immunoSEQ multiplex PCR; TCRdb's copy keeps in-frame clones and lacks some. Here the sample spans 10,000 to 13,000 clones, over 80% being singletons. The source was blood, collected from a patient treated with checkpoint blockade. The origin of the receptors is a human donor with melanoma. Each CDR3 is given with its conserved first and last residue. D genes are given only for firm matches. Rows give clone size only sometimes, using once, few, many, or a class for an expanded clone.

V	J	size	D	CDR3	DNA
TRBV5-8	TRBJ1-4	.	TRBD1	CASSLNGQGSEKLFF	TGTGCCAGCAGCTTAAATGGACAGGGAAGTGAAAAACTGTTTTTT
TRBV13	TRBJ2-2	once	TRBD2	CASSPGGPTGELFF	TGTGCCAGCAGCCCGGGGGGGCCAACCGGGGAGCTGTTTTTT
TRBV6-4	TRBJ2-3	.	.	CASSDRPTDTQYF	TGTGCCAGCAGTGACAGACCCACAGATACGCAGTATTTT
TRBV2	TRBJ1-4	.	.	CASSEVEKLFF	TGTGCCAGCAGTGAGGTGGAAAAACTGTTTTTT
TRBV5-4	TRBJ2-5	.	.	CASSDPGTRETQYF	TGTGCCAGCAGCGACCCGGGTACGCGAGAGACCCAGTACTTC
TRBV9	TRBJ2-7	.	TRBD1	CASSPRGQAGYEQYF	TGTGCCAGCAGCCCAAGGGGACAGGCCGGCTACGAGCAGTACTTC
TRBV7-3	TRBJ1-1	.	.	CASSSQENTEAFF	TGTGCCAGCAGCTCCCAGGAGAACACTGAAGCTTTCTTT
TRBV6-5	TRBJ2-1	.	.	CASSSGAGYNEQFF	TGTGCCAGCAGTTCGGGGGCTGGCTACAATGAGCAGTTCTTC
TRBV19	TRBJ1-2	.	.	CASSITGEHNYGYTF	TGTGCCAGTAGTATTACTGGGGAGCATAACTATGGCTACACCTTC
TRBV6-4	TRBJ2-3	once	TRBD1	CASSDGGTGRDTQYF	TGTGCCAGCAGTGACGGTGGGACAGGGCGAGATACGCAGTATTTT
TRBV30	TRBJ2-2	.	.	CAWSVGTNTGELFF	TGTGCCTGGAGCGTAGGGACGAACACCGGGGAGCTGTTTTTT
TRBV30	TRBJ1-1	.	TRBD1	CAWIPGQGATWNTEAFF	TGTGCCTGGATCCCGGGACAGGGGGCCACTTGGAACACTGAAGCTTTCTTT
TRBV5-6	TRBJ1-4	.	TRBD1	CASSPTHRGQKLFF	TGTGCCAGCAGCCCCACCCACAGGGGGCAAAAACTGTTTTTT
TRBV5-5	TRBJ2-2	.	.	CASSLPDGELFF	TGTGCCAGCAGCTTACCTGACGGGGAGCTGTTTTTT
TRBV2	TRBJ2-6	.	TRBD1	CASRRGQGATGANVLTF	TGTGCCAGCAGGCGGGGACAGGGGGCCACTGGGGCCAACGTCCTGACTTTC
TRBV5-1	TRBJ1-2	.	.	CAPMGGEVNYGYTF	TGCGCCCCAATGGGCGGAGAAGTTAACTATGGCTACACCTTC
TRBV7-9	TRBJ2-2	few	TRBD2	CASSPWASGGDVYTGELFF	TGTGCCAGCAGCCCCTGGGCTAGCGGGGGGGATGTATACACCGGGGAGCTGTTTTTT
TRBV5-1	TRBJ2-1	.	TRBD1	CASRSTGDRYNEQFF	TGCGCCAGCAGATCCACAGGGGACCGCTACAATGAGCAGTTCTTC
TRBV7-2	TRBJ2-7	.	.	CASSSQLIISSYEQYF	TGTGCCAGCAGCTCTCAACTGATAATTAGCTCCTACGAGCAGTACTTC
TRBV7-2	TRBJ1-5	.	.	CASSLGGEPQHF	TGTGCCAGCAGCTTAGGGGGGGAACCCCAGCATTTT
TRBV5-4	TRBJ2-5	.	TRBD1	CASSWTGTQETQYF	TGTGCCAGCAGCTGGACAGGAACTCAAGAGACCCAGTACTTC
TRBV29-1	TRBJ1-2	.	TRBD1	CSVLPSTGGFNYGYTF	TGCAGCGTTCTCCCTTCGACAGGGGGCTTTAACTATGGCTACACCTTC
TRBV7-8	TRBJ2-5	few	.	CASTRREGETQYF	TGTGCCAGCACCCGTCGCGAGGGTGAGACCCAGTACTTC
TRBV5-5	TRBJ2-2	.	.	CASSLVGAGTGELFF	TGTGCCAGCAGCTTGGTCGGGGCAGGCACCGGGGAGCTGTTTTTT
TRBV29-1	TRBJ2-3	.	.	CSVGRTTDTQYF	TGCAGCGTAGGGCGGACGACAGATACGCAGTATTTT
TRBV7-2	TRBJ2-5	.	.	CASSLAPISQETQYF	TGTGCCAGCAGCTTAGCGCCGATTTCCCAAGAGACCCAGTACTTC
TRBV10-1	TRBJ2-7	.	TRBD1	CASSPSGGGSEQYF	TGCGCCAGCAGTCCCTCAGGGGGTGGAAGCGAGCAGTACTTC
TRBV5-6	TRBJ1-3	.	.	CASSLEGLRLSSGNTIYF	TGTGCCAGCAGCTTGGAGGGGCTGCGCCTAAGCTCTGGAAACACCATATATTTT